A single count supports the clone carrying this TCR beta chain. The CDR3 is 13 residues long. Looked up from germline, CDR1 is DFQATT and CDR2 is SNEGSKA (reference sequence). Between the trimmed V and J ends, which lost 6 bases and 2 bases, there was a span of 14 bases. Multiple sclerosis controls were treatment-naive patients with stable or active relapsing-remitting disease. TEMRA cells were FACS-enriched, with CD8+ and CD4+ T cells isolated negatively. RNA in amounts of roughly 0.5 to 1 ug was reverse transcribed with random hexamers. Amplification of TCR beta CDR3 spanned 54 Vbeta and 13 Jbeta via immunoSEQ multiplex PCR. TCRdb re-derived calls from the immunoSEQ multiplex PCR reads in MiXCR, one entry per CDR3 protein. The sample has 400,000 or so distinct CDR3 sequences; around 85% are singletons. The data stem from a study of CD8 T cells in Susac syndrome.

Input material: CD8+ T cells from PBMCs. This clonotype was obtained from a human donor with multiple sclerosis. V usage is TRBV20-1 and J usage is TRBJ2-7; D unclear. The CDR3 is CSASRYRPYEQYF. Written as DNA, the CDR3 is TGCAGTGCCTCTAGGTACAGACCCTACGAGCAGTACTTC.